Listed here is a single TCR beta chain. This clone has a single count. Its antigen remains undetermined. The input lacks base qualities; no much larger clone sits a single base away. The germline V gene encodes CDR1 LNHDA and CDR2 SQIVND (reference sequence). The CDR3 numbers 14 residues from cysteine through phenylalanine. Solely the CDR3 DNA is kept, with 42 bases framed from the first base. Here V drops 7 bases and J drops 6 bases, and the junction holds 10 bases not matched to any gene. This sample was included in a study of cytomegalovirus exposure and HLA in healthy donors (TCRdb year 2017). For the study in its entirety: An earlier analysis of several hundred of the donors reported roughly 270 Gb of sequence data and some 100 million unique TCR beta sequences from 150 million to 200 million T cells. The genetic ancestry cluster associated with self-reported Caucasian donors included roughly 84% of the roughly 410 genotyped donors. Around 330 gigabases of sequencing data and around 88 million unique TCR sequences made up an early release that covered approximately 650 HLA-typed donors. Every discovery cohort repertoire had been produced on one sequencing platform. A handful of DR-DQ haplotypes were handled as single units for association and clustering because linkage in the cohort was strong. The number of typed donors differed by locus: about 629-630 for A, B, C, DRB1 and DQB1; 500 to 550 for DQA1; approximately 600 for DPA1; and 450 to 480 for DPB1. Alongside the repertoire data, information on donor age, sex, ethnicity and CMV serostatus was compiled. The study combined high-throughput TCR immunosequencing, statistical association of individual TCRs with disease status, and machine learning to predict cytomegalovirus infection status. Using immunosequencing, the study profiled T cell repertoires from 500 to 800 subjects and related those repertoires to cytomegalovirus serostatus. Besides the first cohort of roughly 660 subjects, a separate validation cohort made up of roughly 120 different subjects was used. In an earlier analysis of several hundred of the donors, high-throughput TCR beta sequencing was used to judge whether each TCR beta V gene segment behaved as functional or pseudogenic. Among 300 to 450 genotyped donors of the cohort, an average of around 240,000 unique TCR beta nucleotide sequences were sequenced per donor, roughly 18% of them non-productive. Both class I and class II loci were covered by HLA typing, at four-digit resolution. A later genetic analysis used genome-wide SNP genotypes for 398 of the 666 donors, treating that subset as a discovery cohort. The study aimed to test whether signatures of past pathogen exposure could be identified by cataloging public T cell receptors. Rather than drawing on any new phenotypic data, the later analysis identified candidate immune exposures from TCR beta sequences and the way those sequences occurred across donors. A later analysis re-examined previously published TCR beta repertoires from 600 to 700 donors and added high-resolution HLA genotyping to investigate patterns of TCR occurrence. The paper as a whole reports these results and caveats: Most TCR sequences were observed very rarely across donors, whereas some public TCRs were present in many individuals. Sequencing depth was assumed to be roughly uniform across donors in the presence/absence analyses, though that assumption may not hold. In a later analysis, the rate of TCR association differed among HLA loci, with DRB1 alleles having the most associated TCRs and HLA-C alleles having the fewest. In a later analysis, several top co-occurrence clusters were reported to appear linked to parvovirus B19, influenza, CMV and Epstein-Barr virus. In vitro tests confirmed that a few of the cytomegalovirus-associated TCR beta chains recognize cytomegalovirus antigens. Cytomegalovirus status was reported to be diagnosed by the classifier with high specificity and sensitivity in both the original and validation cohorts. HLA typing was unavailable for some donors at each locus, so association tests used only the typed subset. For the cohort, immune exposure information was limited to CMV serostatus. Specific HLA alleles were associated with 15,000 to 20,000 TCR beta sequences at a false discovery rate of 0.05 in a later analysis. Because the 87-base-pair reads could not distinguish some IMGT-functional V segments, including TRBV6-2 and TRBV6-3, those segments were excluded. The sequencing pipeline was judged likely to have produced a cluster of highly shared sequence variants as a technical artifact. In an earlier analysis of approximately 590 of the donors, most TCR beta V segments appeared in productive rearrangements about 87% or about 30% of the time, broadly matching IMGT annotations. A further reported finding was that TCR beta sequences accurately predicted the HLA-A and HLA-B alleles for most subjects in the first cohort. V-gene and J-gene trimming of TCR beta chains was associated with a missense DCLRE1C variant in a later genetic analysis, and the association was replicated in an independent cohort. The study listed approximately 160 TCR beta chains as associated with cytomegalovirus. When HLA alleles, especially DR and DQ, strongly co-occurred, attributing TCR associations to individual alleles was difficult. A later analysis found that most CMV-associated TCR beta chains appeared HLA-restricted, with HLA associations seemingly driven largely by CMV exposure. In a later analysis, HLA-associated TCR beta chains showed more clonal expansion and lower generation probabilities than non-associated chains that were equally common. According to the authors, the approach could potentially be generalized to other disease states and immunological phenotypes. The earlier analysis of approximately 540 of the donors excluded about 16 rarely observed V segments, including chromosome 9 orphons, because counts were too low. Correlated functional status among segregating V segments might reflect linkage disequilibrium, but an unknown experimental factor could not be ruled out. Compared with the 666-donor mean, donors in an Asian-associated ancestry cluster had fewer N-insertions in productive TCRs, according to a later genetic analysis. The cohort was sequenced for TCR beta chains only, and without alpha or paired-chain data the features that could be detected were limited.

The cohort was made up of roughly 670 healthy bone marrow donors. At the time of sampling, all cohort members were nominally healthy, though unrecorded immune exposures were likely present. The donor was CMV seropositive and belonged to the group of about 290 seropositive cohort members. A peripheral blood sample was collected from each donor, and TCR beta sequencing was performed on peripheral blood mononuclear cells. The Qiagen DNeasy Blood Extraction Kit was used to extract genomic DNA from the blood cell samples. The method behind the library was the immunoSEQ multiplex PCR assay. A mixture of 60 forward primers for TCR Vbeta segments and 13 reverse primers for TCR Jbeta segments was used in the multiplex PCR. A multiplex PCR assay on genomic DNA amplified the CDR3 region of rearranged TCR beta genes. The amplified TCR beta libraries were sequenced on the Illumina HiSeq System as 87-base-pair reads. In the authors' own workflow: Across the 666 repertoires, a later analysis counted tens of millions of unique TCR beta chains, 9 million to 14 million of which were shared by at least two donors. Raw reads were error-corrected and collapsed into unique sequences with a nearest-neighbor algorithm that merged closely related sequences to remove PCR and sequencing errors. V, D and J gene segments were assigned by aligning CDR3 sequences to IMGT reference sequences. For a sequence to be retained, at least a six-nucleotide match to both a V gene segment and a J gene segment was required. Rearrangements were classified as productive when the CDR3 lacked stop codons and remained in frame with V and J, and all other rearrangements were classified as non-productive. CDR3 was defined according to IMGT convention as the region running from the second conserved V-encoded cysteine to the conserved J-encoded phenylalanine. In an earlier analysis of just under 600 of the donors, sequences lacking an unambiguous match to a single V gene segment were excluded. In an earlier analysis of approximately 560 of the donors, a V segment was called functional when productive rearrangements were above 56.7%, and segregating when the standard deviation between donors exceeded 5%. To diagnose cytomegalovirus status from the catalog of TCR beta chain sequences, a statistical classification framework was built. V and J gene assignment, in a later analysis, came from comparing TCR nucleotide sequences with IMGT/GENE-DB human TR gene sequences. A later analysis assigned CDR3 sequences and most-parsimonious VDJ recombination scenarios with the TCRdist pipeline. In a later analysis, every TCR beta chain was defined by the combination of its CDR3 amino acid sequence and its V-gene family, and reads without a unique V-gene family were dropped. To address suspected cross-contamination and a sequencing artifact, a later analysis removed 592 highly shared, low-generation-probability nucleotide sequences. For each public chain, a later analysis derived a clonal expansion index from normalized ranks of inferred template counts within each repertoire. A later analysis computed generation probabilities with a VDJ recombination model fitted to out-of-frame rearrangements, and checked the results against IGoR. In a later analysis, TCR-TCR, TCR-HLA and TCR-CMV co-occurrence was scored with hypergeometric tests, and a repertoire-size bias correction was applied to TCR pairs. In a later analysis, false discovery rates were estimated by permuting HLA or CMV assignments 20 times. In a later analysis, co-occurring TCRs were grouped with DBSCAN, and TCRdist sequence similarity was added when clustering was performed within HLA-allele-positive subsets. Repertoires with fewer than 30,000 or more than 120,000 public chains were left out of co-occurrence clustering, as were five repertoires with anomalous nucleotide sharing. TCRdb limited this immuneACCESS table to in-frame rearrangements with V and J called. A share of clones is missing; checked studies link under half to unresolved V genes, and the rest is unexplained. V and J calls plus clone size are reproduced from that table; the DNA served to infer D and trimming. Within this sample are tens of thousands of clones, with approximately 68% of them counted one time only. Under 25% of the sample lies in the top ten.

The V and J segments used are TRBV19 and TRBJ2-7; 9 bases in the middle match TRBD1. This sequence was found in a woman aged 50 to 65 in good health and CMV-seropositive. The sequenced sample was PBMCs. The nucleotide sequence reads as follows: TGTGCCAGTACCCTCGGGACAGGGTCTGGCGAGCAGTACTTC. It encodes CASTLGTGSGEQYF.